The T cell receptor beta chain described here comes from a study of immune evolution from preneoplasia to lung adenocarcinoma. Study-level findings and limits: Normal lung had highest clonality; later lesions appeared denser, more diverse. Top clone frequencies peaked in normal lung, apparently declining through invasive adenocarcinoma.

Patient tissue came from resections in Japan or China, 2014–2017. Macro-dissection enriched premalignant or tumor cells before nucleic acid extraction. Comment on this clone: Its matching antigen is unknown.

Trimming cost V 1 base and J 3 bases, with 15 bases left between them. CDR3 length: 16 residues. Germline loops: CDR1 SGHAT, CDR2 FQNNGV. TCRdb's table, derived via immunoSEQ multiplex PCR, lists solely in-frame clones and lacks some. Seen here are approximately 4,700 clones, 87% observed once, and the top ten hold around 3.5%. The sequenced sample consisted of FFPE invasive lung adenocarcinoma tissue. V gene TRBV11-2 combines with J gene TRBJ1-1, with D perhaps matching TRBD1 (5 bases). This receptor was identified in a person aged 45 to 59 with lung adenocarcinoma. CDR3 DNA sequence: TGTGCCAGCAGCTTAGTACTAGGGGCGGGAGACACTGAAGCTTTCTTT. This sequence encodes CASSLVLGAGDTEAFF.